What follows is one T cell receptor (beta chain) and its context. This entry is derived from a study of blood T cell repertoires in COVID-19. Across the study: Italy, Spain and the United States were the sources of the convalescent and acute COVID-19 samples.

Those enrolled, adults aged about 18 to 89 years, came from 25 or so US areas. Participant reports of clinical history set cohort assignment. The CDR3 length is 15 residues. Trimming shortened V by 4 bases and J by 4 bases, and 17 bases separated the two germline ends. CDR1 and CDR2 (germline): SQVTM, ANQGSEA. TCRdb's table, derived via immunoSEQ multiplex PCR, lists solely in-frame clones and lacks some. Found here are about 210,000 clones, more than 80% of them singletons; the top ten hold 7.5% to 10%. The receptor was isolated from a man aged 35 to 55 who had recovered from COVID-19. Sequenced: PBMCs or T cells enriched from blood (not recorded which). The chain recombines TRBV29-1 with TRBJ1-5, with D unclear. The CDR3 DNA follows: TGCAGCGTTGGTGTTCGGGTCATTTGGAATCAGCCCCAGCATTTT. This encodes CSVGVRVIWNQPQHF.